The 20 T cell receptor beta chains listed next were all sequenced from one sample in a study of blood T cell repertoires in COVID-19. Sequencing was performed with immunoSEQ multiplex PCR; in TCRdb, only in-frame clones are kept and a portion is missing. The sample carries 150,000 to 200,000 clones, 86% recorded once. The sequenced material came from peripheral blood. All receptors come from a middle-aged man with active or convalescent COVID-19.

V is TRBV29-1 and J is TRBJ2-1, with TRBD2 matching over 10 bases. The CDR3 has 14 amino acids. The V and J ends lost 7 bases and 6 bases, in that order; junction bases with no gene match: 9. CDR1 and CDR2 (germline): SQVTM, ANQGSEA. CDR3 amino acids: CSATLAGDANEQFF. As DNA, the CDR3 is TGCAGCGCAACCCTAGCGGGAGATGCCAATGAGCAGTTCTTC.

This rearrangement joins TRBV5-4 to TRBJ2-1; 9 bases line up with TRBD1. CDR3 length: 16 amino acids. Unmatched junction bases numbered 9, after V lost 3 bases and J lost 5 bases. Germline CDR1 SGHNT, CDR2 YYREEE (reference sequence). CDR3 sequence (DNA): TGTGCCAGCAGCTCCGTGGGACAGGGAGCGGACAATGAGCAGTTCTTC. This gives the protein CASSSVGQGADNEQFF.

The chain carries TRBV30 and TRBJ1-2; 7 positions agree with TRBD1. CDR3 size: 17 residues. With V trimmed by 2 bases and J by 1 base, 13 bases remained unmatched. Germline V gives CDR1 GTSNPN, CDR2 SVGIG (reference sequence). The CDR3 nucleotides are TGTGCCTGGAGTTCCCGACAGGGATCACAGCTTAACTATGGCTACACCTTC. Protein sequence: CAWSSRQGSQLNYGYTF.

The chain recombines TRBV5-1 with TRBJ2-5; 7 bases map to TRBD1. Trimming took 3 bases from V and 1 from J; bases not matched to a gene: 3. The germline V gene encodes CDR1 SGHRS and CDR2 YFSETQ. The CDR3 has 14 residues. CDR3 sequence reads: CASSYGTAQETQYF. The CDR3 region has the DNA TGCGCCAGCAGCTACGGGACAGCCCAAGAGACCCAGTACTTC.

V gene TRBV10-2 combines with J gene TRBJ2-1, with D tentatively TRBD2 (5 bases). The CDR3 has 12 amino acids. Trimming removed 6 bases at V and 7 bases at J, with 10 bases between. In germline, CDR1 is WSHSY, CDR2 SAAADI. CDR3: CASSGVLNEQFF. The CDR3 DNA reads TGCGCCAGCAGCGGGGTTCTTAATGAGCAGTTCTTC.

This chain connects TRBV30 to TRBJ1-6, with D hard to call. CDR3 length equals 13 residues. The germline V and J ends were trimmed by 0 bases and 8 bases, with 8 bases remaining between them. Germline-derived CDR1 and CDR2 are GTSNPN and SVGIG (reference sequence). The CDR3 spells CAWSVENDSPLHF. Here the CDR3 DNA reads TGTGCCTGGAGTGTAGAGAACGATTCACCCCTCCACTTT.

This clone was observed once. The V call is TRBV28, the J call TRBJ2-7; D gene uncertain. The CDR3 extends over 12 amino acids. Germline V lookup: CDR1 MDHEN, CDR2 SYDVKM. The V and J ends lost 5 bases and 2 bases respectively, with 7 bases between them. CDR3 residues: CASSTLPYEQYF. The CDR3 coding sequence is TGTGCCAGCAGTACATTACCCTACGAGCAGTACTTC.

The gene calls are TRBV7-2 and TRBJ2-1, with a weak D call TRBD2 (5 bases). This CDR3 region has 15 residues. V lost 0 bases to trimming and J lost 4 bases, with 10 bases between them. Germline assignment: CDR1 SGHTA and CDR2 FQGNSA. In DNA form, the CDR3 reads TGTGCCAGCAGCTTAGCACGAGGGTTTTACAATGAGCAGTTCTTC. It is translated as CASSLARGFYNEQFF.

The chain has TRBV19 and TRBJ2-1; tentative D call: TRBD2 (5 bases). Germline CDR1 and CDR2: LNHDA and SQIVND (reference sequence). This CDR3 comprises 15 residues. Trimming cost V 3 bases and J 7 bases, with 16 bases left between them. The CDR3 sequence is CASSIVSSTGNEQFF. CDR3 DNA: TGTGCCAGTAGTATTGTTAGCTCAACGGGGAATGAGCAGTTCTTC.

This chain connects TRBV28 to TRBJ1-1; D gene unclear. Trimming pared 5 bases from V and 0 bases from J, leaving 7 bases between. CDR3 length: 13 residues. The germline V gene has CDR1 MDHEN and CDR2 SYDVKM. The CDR3 bases are TGTGCCAGCAGTGGGAGTATGAACACTGAAGCTTTCTTT. It codes for CASSGSMNTEAFF.

The genes are TRBV4-2 and TRBJ1-5; 7 bases map to TRBD1. This CDR3 contains 19 residues. The germline gives CDR1 LGHNA, CDR2 YNFKEQ. V was clipped by 4 bases and J by 0 bases; unmatched bases: 15. CDR3 in DNA: TGTGCCAGCAGCCGCTCTCCGGGACAGCTAACGGATAGCAATCAGCCCCAGCATTTT. It encodes CASSRSPGQLTDSNQPQHF.

The rearrangement uses TRBV5-6 and TRBJ1-3, with D unclear. V lost 4 bases, J lost 7 bases, and 12 bases lay in between. CDR3 length: 13 amino acids. CDR1 and CDR2 (germline): SGHDT, YYEEEE. The DNA of the CDR3 is TGTGCCAGCAGCCTCGGGGTTCTCAACACCATATATTTT. This translates into CASSLGVLNTIYF.

The V call is TRBV11-2, the J call TRBJ1-3; TRBD1 aligns across 7 bases. Germline CDR1 is SGHAT and CDR2 is FQNNGV. With V trimmed by 4 bases and J by 4 bases, 10 bases remained unmatched. The CDR3 contains 16 residues. CDR3 loop: CASSSLHRGTGNTIYF. DNA of the CDR3: TGTGCCAGCAGCTCTTTACACAGGGGAACGGGAAACACCATATATTTT.

V usage is TRBV19 and J usage is TRBJ1-2; perhaps TRBD1 as D (5 bases). The germline V gene encodes CDR1 LNHDA and CDR2 SQIVND (reference sequence). The CDR3 contains 14 residues. V dropped 7 bases and J dropped 2 bases, with 14 bases sitting between them. The CDR3 loop is CASKPQGANYGYTF. The CDR3 DNA reads as TGTGCCAGTAAGCCTCAGGGCGCCAACTATGGCTACACCTTC.

Points on this clone: Other DNA sequences from this sample encode an identical CDR3 as well. The chain has TRBV5-1 and TRBJ1-6; 7 positions match TRBD1. This CDR3 is 16 amino acids long. V lost 4 bases, J lost 0 bases, and 4 bases stayed unmatched. CDR1 is SGHRS, CDR2 YFSETQ, per germline. The CDR3 DNA sequence: TGCGCCAGCAGCCCACGGGACAGCTCCTATAATTCACCCCTCCACTTT. It translates to CASSPRDSSYNSPLHF.

The genes are TRBV7-9 and TRBJ2-3; the D gene is possibly TRBD2 (5 bases). The germline V gene has CDR1 SEHNR and CDR2 FQNEAQ (reference sequence). V was clipped by 4 bases and J by 5 bases, with 10 bases between them. The CDR3 runs to 13 residues. Here the CDR3 reads CASSYGLGDTQYF. The CDR3 DNA follows: TGTGCCAGCAGCTACGGACTCGGAGATACGCAGTATTTT.

The table lists this clone with a few counts. The chain recombines TRBV9 with TRBJ1-1; 8 bases agree with TRBD1. After removal of 3 bases from V and 10 bases from J, the junction contained 14 bases not matched to a gene. Per germline, CDR1 SGDLS and CDR2 YYNGEE. The CDR3 covers 15 residues. The CDR3 loop is CASSEPMTGDQRAFF. The CDR3, as DNA: TGTGCCAGCAGCGAACCGATGACAGGGGACCAGCGAGCTTTCTTT.

This chain connects TRBV6-5 to TRBJ2-3, with 7 bases fitting TRBD1. Per germline, CDR1 MNHEY and CDR2 SVGAGI. V shed 8 bases, J shed 2 bases, and the junction held 7 bases outside the gene matches. The CDR3 sequence is 14 residues long. The CDR3 region is CASETGTDTDTQYF. In DNA, the CDR3 is TGTGCCAGCGAGACCGGGACAGACACAGATACGCAGTATTTT.

This chain joins TRBV28 and TRBJ2-3; perhaps TRBD2 as D (5 bases). Germline V lookup: CDR1 MDHEN, CDR2 SYDVKM. The CDR3 extends over 12 amino acids. V lost 6 bases, J lost 2 bases, and 6 bases lay in between. The CDR3 is CASRDSTDTQYF. In DNA, the CDR3 is TGTGCCAGCAGGGACTCCACAGATACGCAGTATTTT.

The chain uses TRBV9 and TRBJ1-1, with unresolved D. The CDR3 has 13 residues. V was trimmed by 0 bases and J by 6 bases, leaving 9 bases between them. Germline assignment: CDR1 SGDLS and CDR2 YYNGEE. CDR3 sequence (DNA): TGTGCCAGCAGCGTAGACCTGAGCGCTGAAGCTTTCTTT. Translating it yields CASSVDLSAEAFF.